This TCR beta chain was found in a study of beta chain features in type 1 diabetes. Markers CD45RO/CCR7/CD25/CD127/CD95/CD27 served to sort CD4+ naive, central memory, regulatory and stem cell-like memory cells. Trimming removed 2 bases at V and 1 base at J, with 6 bases between. This CDR3 comprises 14 residues. Germline V lookup: CDR1 SEHNR, CDR2 FQNEAQ (reference sequence). Expressed TCRB transcripts were sequenced after all isolated RNA was converted to cDNA. Libraries were prepared by immunoSEQ multiplex PCR; TCRdb keeps only in-frame clonotypes and omits some of them. The sample has about 350,000 clones; around 20% are singletons.

The receptor was derived from a woman aged 18-29 years in good health. Sequencing was performed on naive CD4+ T cells from blood. The chain couples TRBV7-9 to TRBJ1-5; D is unclear. Here the CDR3 DNA reads TGTGCCAGCAGCTTATCAAGCAGCAATCAGCCCCAGCATTTT. Encoded protein: CASSLSSSNQPQHF.